Following are 6 T cell receptor beta chains from one sample sequenced in a study of T cell clusters in autoimmune cytopenias. TRB was amplified from approximately 250 ng of peripheral blood genomic DNA per sample. TRB rearrangements were amplified by touch-down multiplex PCR with mixed TRB-A/B primers. TCRdb re-called the multiplex PCR reads; every CDR3 protein appears as one record, without DNA. The listing contains about 8,100 distinct CDR3 sequences. Sequenced material: peripheral blood. Receptors originate from a human donor with an autoimmune cytopenia or autoimmune hepatitis (not recorded which).

This rearrangement joins TRBV5-1 to TRBJ2-4. Looked up from germline, CDR1 is SGHRS and CDR2 is YFSETQ. CDR3 size: 15 residues. The CDR3: CASSEGSGAKNIQYF.

Judged by frequency, this clonotype is medium-sized. The J gene is TRBJ1-2, the V gene TRBV19; TCRdb's assignment of TRBD1 cannot be checked, as there is no DNA. Germline CDR1 is LNHDA and CDR2 is SQIVND (reference sequence). This CDR3 spans 17 amino acids. Here the CDR3 reads CASSIERGGTSNYGYTF.

According to its frequency, this clonotype is medium-sized. V usage is TRBV12-3 or TRBV12-4 and J usage is TRBJ1-1; no DNA is available, so the TRBD1 call from TCRdb remains unchecked. CDR3 size: 13 residues. The CDR3 sequence is CASRTAMNTEAFF.

The CDR3 spells CASSASYEQYF. The chain joins TRBV18 to TRBJ2-7. Germline lookup yields CDR1 KGHSH and CDR2 LQKENI. The CDR3 spans 11 residues.

Measured by frequency, this clonotype is medium-sized (0.01 to 0.1%). The chain links TRBV7-6 to TRBJ2-1; as DNA is missing, the TRBD2 call by TCRdb cannot be tested. The CDR3 is 16 amino acids. From germline, CDR1 is SGHVS and CDR2 FNYEAQ. Here the CDR3 reads CASSLGGRGSRGEQFF.

In terms of frequency, this clonotype is medium-sized. The J gene is TRBJ2-3, the V gene TRBV6-1; TCRdb's D gene call, TRBD2, goes unchecked for lack of DNA. Germline V gives CDR1 MNHNS, CDR2 SASEGT. The CDR3 sequence is 16 residues long. CDR3: CASSARPLLSTDTQYF.